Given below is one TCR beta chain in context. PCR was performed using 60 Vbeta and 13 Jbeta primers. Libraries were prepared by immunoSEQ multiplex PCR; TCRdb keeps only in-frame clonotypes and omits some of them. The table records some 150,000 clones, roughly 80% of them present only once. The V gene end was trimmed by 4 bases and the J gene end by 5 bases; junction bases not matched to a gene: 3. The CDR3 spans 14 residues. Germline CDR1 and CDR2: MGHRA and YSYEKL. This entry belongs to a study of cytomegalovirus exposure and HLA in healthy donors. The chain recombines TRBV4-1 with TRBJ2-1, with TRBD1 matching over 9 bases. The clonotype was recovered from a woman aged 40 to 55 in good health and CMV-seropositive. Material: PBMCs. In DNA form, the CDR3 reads TGCGCCAGCAGCCTCCGGGACAGGGACAATGAGCAGTTCTTC. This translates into CASSLRDRDNEQFF.